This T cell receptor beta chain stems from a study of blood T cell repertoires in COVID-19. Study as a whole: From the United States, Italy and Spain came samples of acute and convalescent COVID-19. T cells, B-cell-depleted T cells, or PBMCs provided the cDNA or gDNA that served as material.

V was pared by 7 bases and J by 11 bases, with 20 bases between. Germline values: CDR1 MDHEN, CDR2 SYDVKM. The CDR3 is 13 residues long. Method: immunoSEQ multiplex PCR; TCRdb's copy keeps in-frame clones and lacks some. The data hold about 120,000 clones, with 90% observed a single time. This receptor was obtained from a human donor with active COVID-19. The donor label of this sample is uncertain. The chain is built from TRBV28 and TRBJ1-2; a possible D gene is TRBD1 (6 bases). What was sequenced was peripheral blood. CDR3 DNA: TGTGCCAGCACCCCAAGTCAGGGGCTGGGATACACCTTC. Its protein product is CASTPSQGLGYTF.